A selection of T cell receptor beta chains follows, all from one sample in a study of blood T cell repertoires in COVID-19. Here immunoSEQ multiplex PCR was the method, and the copy in TCRdb shows in-frame clones only, minus some. In the table there are around 140,000 clones, roughly 80% of which are singletons. Sample: peripheral blood. The receptors originated from a woman aged 55-70 years with acute or convalescent COVID-19. Each CDR3 is given with its conserved first and last residue. Fields, in order: CDR3 protein, CDR3 DNA, CDR3 length, V gene, J gene, D gene, clone size. D genes are given only for firm matches. The size of a clone is reported for some rows only, either as once, few or many, or as a class for expanded clones.

CDR3aa: CASTRLAGPTDTQYF
CDR3nt: TGTGCCAGCACTAGACTAGCGGGCCCCACAGATACGCAGTATTTT
len: 15
v_gene: TRBV2
j_gene: TRBJ2-3
d_gene: TRBD2
abundance: NA

CDR3aa: CASSFGSTGAYGYTF
CDR3nt: TGCGCCAGCAGCTTTGGGTCGACAGGGGCCTATGGCTACACCTTC
len: 15
v_gene: TRBV5-1
j_gene: TRBJ1-2
d_gene: TRBD1
abundance: NA

CDR3aa: CASRSGGGAWEPQHF
CDR3nt: TGTGCCAGCAGATCCGGGGGGGGAGCCTGGGAGCCCCAGCATTTT
len: 15
v_gene: TRBV27
j_gene: TRBJ1-5
d_gene: NA
abundance: NA

CDR3aa: CASSQGPQAYTSTDTQYF
CDR3nt: TGCGCCAGCAGCCAAGGCCCTCAGGCGTACACTAGCACAGATACGCAGTATTTT
len: 18
v_gene: TRBV4-1
j_gene: TRBJ2-3
d_gene: NA
abundance: NA

CDR3aa: CATLTSGSTGELFF
CDR3nt: TGTGCCACCTTGACTAGCGGGAGCACCGGGGAGCTGTTTTTT
len: 14
v_gene: TRBV10-3
j_gene: TRBJ2-2
d_gene: TRBD2
abundance: NA

CDR3aa: CASSQDREYGNTIYF
CDR3nt: TGTGCCAGCAGCCAAGATAGAGAATACGGAAACACCATATATTTT
len: 15
v_gene: TRBV3-1/TRBV3-2
j_gene: TRBJ1-3
d_gene: NA
abundance: NA

CDR3aa: CASSSGESYEQFF
CDR3nt: TGTGCCAGCAGTTCAGGGGAGTCATATGAGCAGTTCTTC
len: 13
v_gene: TRBV27
j_gene: TRBJ2-1
d_gene: NA
abundance: few

CDR3aa: CASSSTSGYEQYF
CDR3nt: TGTGCCAGCAGCTCCACTAGCGGCTACGAGCAGTACTTC
len: 13
v_gene: TRBV7-2
j_gene: TRBJ2-7
d_gene: TRBD2
abundance: NA

CDR3aa: CASRDTPQETQYF
CDR3nt: TGTGCCAGCAGGGACACACCCCAAGAGACCCAGTACTTC
len: 13
v_gene: TRBV6-5
j_gene: TRBJ2-5
d_gene: NA
abundance: NA

CDR3aa: CASSILAGVSETQYF
CDR3nt: TGTGCCAGTAGTATCCTAGCGGGAGTTAGTGAGACCCAGTACTTC
len: 15
v_gene: TRBV19
j_gene: TRBJ2-5
d_gene: TRBD2
abundance: few

CDR3aa: CASSLGQGAVNTEAFF
CDR3nt: TGTGCCAGCAGCTTAGGCCAGGGGGCAGTGAACACTGAAGCTTTCTTT
len: 16
v_gene: TRBV7-9
j_gene: TRBJ1-1
d_gene: TRBD1
abundance: NA

CDR3aa: CASSQDRNQPQHF
CDR3nt: TGCGCCAGCAGCCAAGACCGGAATCAGCCCCAGCATTTT
len: 13
v_gene: TRBV4-3
j_gene: TRBJ1-5
d_gene: NA
abundance: NA

CDR3aa: CASTIRRDTEAFF
CDR3nt: TGTGCCAGCACCATCAGACGGGACACTGAAGCTTTCTTT
len: 13
v_gene: TRBV11-2
j_gene: TRBJ1-1
d_gene: NA
abundance: NA

CDR3aa: CASSLGRTRTEAFF
CDR3nt: TGTGCCAGCAGTCTCGGTCGTACCCGCACTGAAGCTTTCTTT
len: 14
v_gene: TRBV28
j_gene: TRBJ1-1
d_gene: NA
abundance: once

CDR3aa: CASSSQGDYGYTF
CDR3nt: TGTGCCAGCAGCTCACAGGGGGACTATGGCTACACCTTC
len: 13
v_gene: TRBV7-9
j_gene: TRBJ1-2
d_gene: TRBD1
abundance: NA

CDR3aa: CASSRRAYEQYF
CDR3nt: TGTGCCAGCAGTCGTCGGGCCTACGAGCAGTACTTC
len: 12
v_gene: TRBV6-5
j_gene: TRBJ2-7
d_gene: NA
abundance: NA

CDR3aa: CASSQRGWAQYF
CDR3nt: TGTGCCAGCAGCCAACGGGGATGGGCCCAGTACTTC
len: 12
v_gene: TRBV3-1/TRBV3-2
j_gene: TRBJ2-4
d_gene: NA
abundance: NA

CDR3aa: CASSQRQGQETQYF
CDR3nt: TGCGCCAGCAGCCAACGACAGGGGCAAGAGACCCAGTACTTC
len: 14
v_gene: TRBV4-1
j_gene: TRBJ2-5
d_gene: TRBD1
abundance: NA

CDR3aa: CAISESRGGKLFF
CDR3nt: TGTGCCATCAGTGAGTCGAGGGGGGGAAAACTGTTTTTT
len: 13
v_gene: TRBV10-3
j_gene: TRBJ1-4
d_gene: NA
abundance: NA